Sequencing of this T cell receptor (beta chain) was carried out in a study of blood T cell repertoires in COVID-19. Study-wide background: COVID-19 samples collected from the United States, Italy and Spain covered acute and convalescent phases. PBMCs, B-cell-depleted T cells, or T cells provided the cDNA or gDNA that made up the material.

Per the original methods: Estimation of nucleated cell counts relied on the amplification of reference gene primers. TCRdb's copy holds only in-frame clones and misses some; the assay was immunoSEQ multiplex PCR. That table furnishes V, J and clone size, whereas the DNA furnished D and trimming. This repertoire shows 290,000 or so clones, around nine tenths found once; its top ten account for 1% to 1.5%. The CDR3 has 17 amino acids. J was trimmed by 7 bases and V by 3 bases; bases with no gene match: 12. Looked up from germline, CDR1 is LNHDA and CDR2 is SQIVND (reference sequence). The rearrangement uses TRBV19 and TRBJ1-6; 7 bases fit TRBD1. Material for sequencing was peripheral blood. This TCR derives from a man aged 65 to 79 with acute or convalescent COVID-19. In nucleotides, the CDR3 is TGTGCCAGTAGTATTGGTGAGGCAGGGGGATGGAATTCACCCCTCCACTTT. Protein: CASSIGEAGGWNSPLHF.